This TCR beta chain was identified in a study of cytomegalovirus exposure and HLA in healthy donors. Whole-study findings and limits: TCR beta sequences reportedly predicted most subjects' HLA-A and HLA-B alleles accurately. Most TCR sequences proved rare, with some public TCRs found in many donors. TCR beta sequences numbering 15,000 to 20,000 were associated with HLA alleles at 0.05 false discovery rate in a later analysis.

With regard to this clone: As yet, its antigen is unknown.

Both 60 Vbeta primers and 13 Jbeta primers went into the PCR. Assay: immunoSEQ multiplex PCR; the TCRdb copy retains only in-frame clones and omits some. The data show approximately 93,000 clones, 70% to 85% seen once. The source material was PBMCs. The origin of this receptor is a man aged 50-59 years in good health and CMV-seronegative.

CDR3 in DNA: TGTGCCAGCAGCTTGGACAGGGGGGCCCGATCCCAGGGAGCCGGGGAGCTGTTTTTT. Translating gives CASSLDRGARSQGAGELFF. The genes are TRBV5-4 and TRBJ2-2; 8 bases are shared with TRBD1. Germline V gives CDR1 SGHNT, CDR2 YYREEE (reference sequence). CDR3 size: 19 residues. J gave up 6 bases and V 0 bases, and 16 bases lay outside the gene matches. Based on the CDR3 plus reference TRBV5-4 and TRBJ2-2, the full variable domain is ETGVTQSPTHLIKTRGQQVTLRCSSQSGHNTVSWYQQALGQGPQFIFQYYREEENGRGNFPPRFSGLQFPNYSSELNVNALELDDSALYLCASSLDRGARSQGAGELFFGEGSRLTVL.